This TCR beta chain was sequenced in a study of monozygotic twins with inflammatory bowel disease. TCRdb re-called the 5' RACE reads and catalogs CDR3 proteins one per entry, DNA excluded. The specimen's table records 400,000 or so distinct CDR3 sequences. This CDR3 is built from 16 residues. Germline assignment: CDR1 MNHEY and CDR2 SVGAGI. The sequence came from a human donor with ulcerative colitis or Crohn's disease, or a healthy co-twin of an affected twin (not recorded which). The sample taken for sequencing was blood. The gene calls are TRBV6-5 and TRBJ1-1; with no DNA, the TCRdb D assignment of TRBD1 cannot be verified. CDR3 residues: CASSSTRGQGNTEAFF.